The 23 T cell receptor beta chains below all came from one sample that was sequenced in a study of blood T cell repertoires in COVID-19 (dated by TCRdb to 2018 to 2020). Receptor amplification or capture employed the immunoSEQ multiplex PCR assay. In TCRdb, the immuneACCESS table is reduced to in-frame sequences with V and J assigned. These tables do not hold every clone; where another copy was compared, an unresolved V gene accounts for under half, and the others remain unexplained. This sample gives about 200,000 clones in total; about 78% of them show up just once. The ten top clones hold 4.5% to 7% of the sample. The sequenced sample consisted of peripheral blood. Receptors were obtained from a woman in her seventies with acute or convalescent COVID-19.

The rearrangement joins TRBV3-1 (or the pseudogene TRBV3-2) to TRBJ1-6; D is uncertain. Germline CDR1 LGHDT, CDR2 YNNKEL (reference sequence). This CDR3 has 14 amino acids. V was clipped by 0 bases and J by 10 bases, with 10 bases between them. CDR3 bases: TGTGCCAGCAGCCAAGAGTCGTTTAGCTCACCCCTCCACTTT. Translating it yields CASSQESFSSPLHF.

The chain carries TRBV5-4 and TRBJ2-7, with TRBD2 matching over 15 bases. Germline loops: CDR1 SGHNT, CDR2 YYREEE (reference sequence). This CDR3 is 17 amino acids long. J gave up 7 bases and V 4 bases, and 12 bases lay outside the gene matches. The CDR3 region has the DNA TGTGCCAGCAGCGGGGGACTAGCGGGAGGACTAGGAGTTGAGCAGTACTTC. Protein product: CASSGGLAGGLGVEQYF.

The chain couples TRBV18 to TRBJ2-6; 12 bases fit TRBD2. CDR1 is KGHSH and CDR2 is LQKENI in the germline V gene. The CDR3 loop spans 18 amino acids. The V and J ends lost 4 bases and 2 bases, in that order; junction bases with no gene match: 6. CDR3 sequence: CASSQLAGGLPGANVLTF. In DNA, the CDR3 is TGTGCCAGCTCACAACTAGCGGGAGGACTCCCTGGGGCCAACGTCCTGACTTTC.

The chain joins TRBV25-1 to TRBJ1-2; TRBD1 is a possible D gene (6 bases). V was cut by 6 bases and J by 6 bases, with 14 bases left in between. The CDR3 sequence is 13 residues long. Germline values: CDR1 MGHDK, CDR2 SYGVNS. DNA of the CDR3: TGTGCCAGCAGAAACAGGGCGCGGGATGGCTACACCTTC. Amino acids: CASRNRARDGYTF.

The chain has TRBV5-1 and TRBJ2-1; tentatively, D is TRBD2 (6 bases). CDR3 length: 13 residues. Germline V gives CDR1 SGHRS, CDR2 YFSETQ. V shed 0 bases and J shed 10 bases, with 11 bases lying between them. The CDR3 DNA reads TGCGCCAGCAGCTTGGAAGGCGGGGTCGAGCAGTTCTTC. Residues: CASSLEGGVEQFF. Full variable domain (rest looked up from reference TRBV5-1 and TRBJ2-1): KAGVTQTPRYLIKTRGQQVTLSCSPISGHRSVSWYQQTPGQGLQFLFEYFSETQRNKGNFPGRFSGRQFSNSRSEMNVSTLELGDSALYLCASSLEGGVEQFFGPGTRLTVL.

This clone showed up just once. At one boundary the junction diverges from the germline segment, which might be a read error. The chain combines TRBV2 with TRBJ2-7, with 9 nucleotides matching TRBD1. CDR1 SNHLY and CDR2 FYNNEI come from the germline V gene. This CDR3 spans 13 amino acids. The DNA for the CDR3 is TGTGCCAGCAGTGAGGTCGGACAGGGGAAGTCGAACTTC. It translates to CASSEVGQGKSNF. The whole variable domain, filled in from reference TRBV2 and TRBJ2-7, reads EPEVTQTPSHQVTQMGQEVILRCVPISNHLYFYWYRQILGQKVEFLVSFYNNEISEKSEIFDDQFSVERPDGSNFTLKIRSTKLEDSAMYFCASSEVGQGKSNFGPGTRLTVT.

V gene TRBV4-1 combines with J gene TRBJ1-1; tentative D call: TRBD1 (5 bases). Germline V gene data show CDR1 as MGHRA and CDR2 as YSYEKL. The CDR3 consists of 12 residues. Trimming pared 3 bases from V and 6 bases from J, leaving 8 bases between. CDR3: CASSHSRAEAFF. CDR3 nucleotides: TGCGCCAGCAGCCATAGCAGGGCTGAAGCTTTCTTT.

The chain combines TRBV15 with TRBJ2-5; D not certain. CDR1 and CDR2 from the germline V gene are LNHNV and YYDKDF (reference sequence). This CDR3 spans 14 amino acids. V lost 0 bases and J 0 bases, leaving 5 bases between the germline ends. The CDR3 nucleotides read TGTGCCACCAGCAGAGAGAGGTACCAAGAGACCCAGTACTTC. This sequence encodes CATSRERYQETQYF.

This sequence joins TRBV3-1 (or the pseudogene TRBV3-2) and TRBJ2-1; TRBD2 aligns across 11 bases. V shed 4 bases and J 1 base; nucleotides not matched to a gene: 0. The length of the CDR3 is 15 residues. Germline CDR1 LGHDT, CDR2 YNNKEL (reference sequence). CDR3: CASSLAGGSYNEQFF. The CDR3 nucleotides read TGTGCCAGCAGCCTAGCGGGAGGGTCCTACAATGAGCAGTTCTTC.

The rearrangement links TRBV7-6 to TRBJ1-2; no definite D call. V lost 1 base to trimming and J lost 5 bases, with 23 bases between them. CDR3 size: 18 residues. From germline, CDR1 is SGHVS and CDR2 FNYEAQ. For the CDR3, the DNA is TGTGCCAGCAGCTTAGGGGTTATGTCGGCAGCTAGGGAGTATGGCTACACCTTC. As protein: CASSLGVMSAAREYGYTF. The full variable domain, in which reference TRBV7-6 and TRBJ1-2 provide the parts outside the CDR3, is GAGVSQSPRYKVTKRGQDVALRCDPISGHVSLYWYRQALGQGPEFLTYFNYEAQQDKSGLPNDRFSAERPEGSISTLTIQRTEQRDSAMYRCASSLGVMSAAREYGYTFGSGTRLTVV.

The V call is TRBV2, the J call TRBJ1-1; D call uncertain. The germline V and J ends were trimmed by 4 bases and 0 bases, with 6 bases remaining between them. From germline, CDR1 is SNHLY and CDR2 FYNNEI. The CDR3 extends over 13 amino acids. The CDR3 sequence: CASSADLNTEAFF. CDR3 sequence (DNA): TGTGCCAGCAGTGCAGACTTGAACACTGAAGCTTTCTTT. Combining the CDR3 with reference TRBV2 and TRBJ1-1 gives the whole variable domain EPEVTQTPSHQVTQMGQEVILRCVPISNHLYFYWYRQILGQKVEFLVSFYNNEISEKSEIFDDQFSVERPDGSNFTLKIRSTKLEDSAMYFCASSADLNTEAFFGQGTRLTVV.

The chain uses TRBV3-1 (or the pseudogene TRBV3-2) and TRBJ2-2; D is ambiguous. Trimming removed 1 base from V and 1 base from J, with 4 bases in between. Germline lookup yields CDR1 LGHDT and CDR2 YNNKEL (reference sequence). The CDR3 spans 14 residues. The CDR3 spells CASSQGRNTGELFF. The CDR3 DNA is TGTGCCAGCAGCCAAGGTCGGAACACCGGGGAGCTGTTTTTT.

V gene TRBV5-1 combines with J gene TRBJ2-7; 8 nucleotides agree with TRBD1. The CDR3 loop spans 14 amino acids. Germline values: CDR1 SGHRS, CDR2 YFSETQ. The V gene end was trimmed by 2 bases and the J gene end by 5 bases; junction bases not matched to a gene: 6. CDR3 protein: CASSFGQGEDEQYF. Written as DNA, the CDR3 is TGCGCCAGCAGCTTCGGACAGGGAGAGGACGAGCAGTACTTC.

The rearrangement joins TRBV3-1 (or the pseudogene TRBV3-2) to TRBJ2-1; TRBD1 is a possible D gene (6 bases). V was clipped by 4 bases and J by 7 bases, with 23 bases between them. The CDR3 runs 17 residues. Per germline, CDR1 LGHDT and CDR2 YNNKEL (reference sequence). The CDR3 sequence: CASSLLASGTLSNEQFF. The CDR3 DNA follows: TGTGCCAGCAGCCTATTAGCTTCCGGGACACTTTCTAATGAGCAGTTCTTC.

The sample holds a few counts of this clone. The chain is built from TRBV4-1 and TRBJ1-5; 10 nucleotides match TRBD1. Unmatched junction bases numbered 9, after V lost 4 bases and J lost 6 bases. The CDR3 runs to 16 residues. Germline assignment: CDR1 MGHRA and CDR2 YSYEKL. The CDR3 region has the DNA TGCGCCAGCAGCCCAGAAGACAGGGGGCGAGGTCAGCCCCAGCATTTT. It codes for CASSPEDRGRGQPQHF.

The rearrangement uses TRBV11-2 and TRBJ2-5; 8 bases agree with TRBD2. The CDR3 sequence is 14 residues long. Germline trimming cut 5 bases from V and 1 base from J; bases unmatched to any gene: 3. In germline, CDR1 is SGHAT, CDR2 FQNNGV. The DNA for the CDR3 is TGTGCCAGCAGCATTAGCGGGATCCAAGAGACCCAGTACTTC. This encodes CASSISGIQETQYF.

The V and J genes are TRBV11-3 and TRBJ2-3; possibly TRBD2 for D (6 bases). V was shortened by 1 base and J by 2 bases, with 13 bases between the two germline ends. From germline, CDR1 is SGHNT and CDR2 YENEEA. The CDR3 loop spans 16 amino acids. The CDR3 region is CASSLGRSGFTDTQYF. CDR3 coding DNA: TGTGCCAGCAGCTTAGGTCGGAGCGGGTTCACAGATACGCAGTATTTT.

V usage is TRBV5-1 and J usage is TRBJ1-4, with D maybe TRBD1 (6 bases). The CDR3 covers 14 residues. Deletions cut 2 bases from V and 7 bases from J, with 12 bases between. CDR1 is SGHRS, CDR2 YFSETQ, per germline. Here the CDR3 reads CASSFGGGGEKLFF. In DNA form, the CDR3 reads TGCGCCAGCAGCTTCGGGGGAGGGGGTGAAAAACTGTTTTTT.

V gene TRBV11-2 combines with J gene TRBJ1-1; no clear D gene. Trimming left V 1 base short and J 0 bases short, with 9 bases between. CDR3 length: 15 amino acids. Germline V gene sequence: CDR1 SGHAT, CDR2 FQNNGV. The CDR3 region is CASSLASAVNTEAFF. In DNA, the CDR3 is TGTGCCAGCAGCTTAGCGTCCGCAGTGAACACTGAAGCTTTCTTT.

This clone was seen a handful of times. This chain connects TRBV25-1 to TRBJ2-7, with 10 bases lining up with TRBD1. CDR3 length: 15 residues. Germline lookup yields CDR1 MGHDK and CDR2 SYGVNS. With V trimmed by 10 bases and J by 4 bases, 13 bases remained unmatched. DNA for the CDR3: TGTGCCACCAGGGGCGGACAGGGGGATTTGTACGAGCAGTACTTC. Its translation is CATRGGQGDLYEQYF.

The rearrangement joins TRBV9 to TRBJ1-5; TRBD1 aligns across 8 bases. Germline V lookup: CDR1 SGDLS, CDR2 YYNGEE. V lost 0 bases, J lost 1 base, and 6 bases stayed unmatched. There are 17 residues in the CDR3. The CDR3 DNA follows: TGTGCCAGCAGCGTAGGCCAGGGGGCCTGGAGCAATCAGCCCCAGCATTTT. This sequence encodes CASSVGQGAWSNQPQHF.

This sequence joins TRBV4-1 and TRBJ1-4, with D possibly being TRBD1 (5 bases). CDR1 MGHRA and CDR2 YSYEKL come from the germline V gene. The CDR3 consists of 15 residues. V was shortened by 1 base and J by 7 bases, with 13 bases between the two germline ends. CDR3 sequence (DNA): TGCGCCAGCAGCCAAGGATATGGGGCAGGTGAAAAACTGTTTTTT. It translates to CASSQGYGAGEKLFF.

This clone has just one count. This chain uses TRBV19 with TRBJ2-1; D is perhaps TRBD1 (6 bases). The germline V and J ends were trimmed by 10 bases and 4 bases, with 11 bases remaining between them. Germline CDR1 reads LNHDA; CDR2 reads SQIVND (reference sequence). This CDR3 spans 12 amino acids. The CDR3 sequence: CATYDRYNEQFF. CDR3 nucleotide sequence: TGTGCCACTTACGACAGGTACAATGAGCAGTTCTTC. The complete variable domain, with remaining parts taken from reference TRBV19 and TRBJ2-1, reads DGGITQSPKYLFRKEGQNVTLSCEQNLNHDAMYWYRQDPGQGLRLIYYSQIVNDFQKGDIAEGYSVSREKKESFPLTVTSAQKNPTAFYLCATYDRYNEQFFGPGTRLTVL.